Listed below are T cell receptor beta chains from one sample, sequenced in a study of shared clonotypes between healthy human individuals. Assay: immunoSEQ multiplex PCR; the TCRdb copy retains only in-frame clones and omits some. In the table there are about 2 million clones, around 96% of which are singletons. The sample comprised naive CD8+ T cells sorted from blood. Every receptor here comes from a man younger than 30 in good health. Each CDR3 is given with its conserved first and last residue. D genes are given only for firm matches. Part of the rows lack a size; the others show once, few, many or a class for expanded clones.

CDR3nt: TGTGCCAGCAGTAGCCATCCCGGTGACACTGAAGCTTTCTTT; CDR3aa: CASSSHPGDTEAFF; v_gene: TRBV27; d_gene: .; j_gene: TRBJ1-1; abundance: .
CDR3nt: TGTGCCAGCAGCTTAGTCTCTCCTGGGGAGGGGACCACCGGGGAGCTGTTTTTT; CDR3aa: CASSLVSPGEGTTGELFF; v_gene: TRBV7-9; d_gene: TRBD2; j_gene: TRBJ2-2; abundance: .
CDR3nt: TGTGCCAGCAGCTCCGGGACAGGGACCTCGTACGAGCAGTACTTC; CDR3aa: CASSSGTGTSYEQYF; v_gene: TRBV5-4; d_gene: TRBD1; j_gene: TRBJ2-7; abundance: .
CDR3nt: TGTGCCAGCACAGGTCAGGAGCAGTACTTC; CDR3aa: CASTGQEQYF; v_gene: TRBV28; d_gene: .; j_gene: TRBJ2-7; abundance: .
CDR3nt: TGTGCCAGCAGCCTTGCGCCCGACTATGGCTACACCTTC; CDR3aa: CASSLAPDYGYTF; v_gene: TRBV2; d_gene: .; j_gene: TRBJ1-2; abundance: .
CDR3nt: TGCGCCAGCAGCTTGAATTCTGGGGCCCCGACCTCTGGAAACACCATATATTTT; CDR3aa: CASSLNSGAPTSGNTIYF; v_gene: TRBV5-1; d_gene: .; j_gene: TRBJ1-3; abundance: .
CDR3nt: TGTGCCAGCAGTCCTTCAATGTTAGCGGGCACAGATACGCAGTATTTT; CDR3aa: CASSPSMLAGTDTQYF; v_gene: TRBV27; d_gene: .; j_gene: TRBJ2-3; abundance: few
CDR3nt: TGTGCCAGCAGTGAAGCGACAGGCCTGATGTATGGCTACACCTTC; CDR3aa: CASSEATGLMYGYTF; v_gene: TRBV2; d_gene: .; j_gene: TRBJ1-2; abundance: once
CDR3nt: TGTGCCAGCAGCGTATCGGGAGGCTCTGGGGCCAACGTCCTGACTTTC; CDR3aa: CASSVSGGSGANVLTF; v_gene: TRBV5-6; d_gene: TRBD2; j_gene: TRBJ2-6; abundance: .
CDR3nt: TGTGCCTGGGATACAGGGGGCCTTAGCAATCAGCCCCAGCATTTT; CDR3aa: CAWDTGGLSNQPQHF; v_gene: TRBV30; d_gene: TRBD1; j_gene: TRBJ1-5; abundance: .
CDR3nt: TGTGCCAGCAGCTTCGGGGACTTTAGCACAGATACGCAGTATTTT; CDR3aa: CASSFGDFSTDTQYF; v_gene: TRBV7-2; d_gene: .; j_gene: TRBJ2-3; abundance: once
CDR3nt: TGCAGCGTTGAGGGGGCGGGAGAGAAGTCCTACAATGAGCAGTTCTTC; CDR3aa: CSVEGAGEKSYNEQFF; v_gene: TRBV29-1; d_gene: .; j_gene: TRBJ2-1; abundance: .
CDR3nt: TGTGCCAGCAGCAAGGGGACAGCCTACGAGCAGTACTTC; CDR3aa: CASSKGTAYEQYF; v_gene: TRBV5-6; d_gene: TRBD1; j_gene: TRBJ2-7; abundance: .
CDR3nt: TGTGCCGCCGGTGAGCAGCCCTTCTATAATTCACCCCTCCACTTT; CDR3aa: CAAGEQPFYNSPLHF; v_gene: TRBV28; d_gene: .; j_gene: TRBJ1-6; abundance: .
CDR3nt: TGTGCCAGCAGTTTAACCCCTTCGCCGAACACTGAAGCTTTCTTT; CDR3aa: CASSLTPSPNTEAFF; v_gene: TRBV27; d_gene: .; j_gene: TRBJ1-1; abundance: .
CDR3nt: TGTGCCAGCAGTTCCGGGCCTAACAATGAGCAGTTCTTC; CDR3aa: CASSSGPNNEQFF; v_gene: TRBV2; d_gene: .; j_gene: TRBJ2-1; abundance: .
CDR3nt: TGTGCCAGCAGCCAAGCTCCATACCCCCAGTACTTC; CDR3aa: CASSQAPYPQYF; v_gene: TRBV14; d_gene: .; j_gene: TRBJ2-5; abundance: .
CDR3nt: TGTGCCAGCAGTTTGCTATCCGTGTCATCCCACTACAATGAGCAGTTCTTC; CDR3aa: CASSLLSVSSHYNEQFF; v_gene: TRBV13; d_gene: .; j_gene: TRBJ2-1; abundance: .
CDR3nt: TGTGCTAGTGGTTTGTTCCTAGCGGGGGTCGACGAGCAGTACTTC; CDR3aa: CASGLFLAGVDEQYF; v_gene: TRBV12-5; d_gene: TRBD2; j_gene: TRBJ2-7; abundance: .
CDR3nt: TGCGCCAGCAGCCAATTGACAGGGGATAATGAAAAACTGTTTTTT; CDR3aa: CASSQLTGDNEKLFF; v_gene: TRBV4-3; d_gene: TRBD1; j_gene: TRBJ1-4; abundance: .
CDR3nt: TGTGCCAGCAGCCCCCGCGAGCGTTTGGAGCAGGATTTT; CDR3aa: CASSPRERLEQDF; v_gene: TRBV11-2; d_gene: .; j_gene: TRBJ1-3; abundance: .
CDR3nt: TGTGCCAGCAGCGTAGGAGGGGGAGAGGCCTACGAGCAGTACTTC; CDR3aa: CASSVGGGEAYEQYF; v_gene: TRBV9; d_gene: .; j_gene: TRBJ2-7; abundance: .
CDR3nt: TGCGCCAGCAGCTCCCTCCGGGTCCCCCTACTTAATGAGCAGTTCTTC; CDR3aa: CASSSLRVPLLNEQFF; v_gene: TRBV5-1; d_gene: .; j_gene: TRBJ2-1; abundance: .
CDR3nt: TGTGCCAGCAGCACCGAAGGGGTCCAGTACTTC; CDR3aa: CASSTEGVQYF; v_gene: TRBV11-2; d_gene: .; j_gene: TRBJ2-5; abundance: .
CDR3nt: TGTGCCAGCAGCTCTACACTAACCAAAAAACAGGGAACGTATGGCTACACCTTC; CDR3aa: CASSSTLTKKQGTYGYTF; v_gene: TRBV7-9; d_gene: .; j_gene: TRBJ1-2; abundance: .
CDR3nt: TGCGCCAGCAGCCAAGGTCTCGGGGGGGGCACAGATACGCAGTATTTT; CDR3aa: CASSQGLGGGTDTQYF; v_gene: TRBV4-3; d_gene: TRBD2; j_gene: TRBJ2-3; abundance: .
CDR3nt: TGTGCCAGCAGTTTATCGGGGGGCGGGAACACTGAAGCTTTCTTT; CDR3aa: CASSLSGGGNTEAFF; v_gene: TRBV27; d_gene: .; j_gene: TRBJ1-1; abundance: once
CDR3nt: TGTGCCAGCAGCTTCACAGATGAGCAGTTCTTC; CDR3aa: CASSFTDEQFF; v_gene: TRBV7-2; d_gene: .; j_gene: TRBJ2-1; abundance: .
CDR3nt: TGTGCCAGCAGTTACTCCATTAGCGGGGGTGACATTCAGTACTTC; CDR3aa: CASSYSISGGDIQYF; v_gene: TRBV6-5; d_gene: TRBD2; j_gene: TRBJ2-4; abundance: .
CDR3nt: TGTGCCAGCAGCGTAGGGGCAGGGAATGAAAAACTGTTTTTT; CDR3aa: CASSVGAGNEKLFF; v_gene: TRBV9; d_gene: .; j_gene: TRBJ1-4; abundance: once
CDR3nt: TGTGCCAGCAGTTTCTCGACAGGGGATTCCTACGAGCAGTACTTC; CDR3aa: CASSFSTGDSYEQYF; v_gene: TRBV6-6; d_gene: TRBD1; j_gene: TRBJ2-7; abundance: .
CDR3nt: TGTGCCAGCAGAATGGACAGGGCCTCATACTCTGGAAACACCATATATTTT; CDR3aa: CASRMDRASYSGNTIYF; v_gene: TRBV11-2; d_gene: TRBD1; j_gene: TRBJ1-3; abundance: .
CDR3nt: TGTGCCAGCAGGACGGGCGGGACCCATACGCAGTATTTT; CDR3aa: CASRTGGTHTQYF; v_gene: TRBV27; d_gene: .; j_gene: TRBJ2-3; abundance: .
CDR3nt: TGTGCCAGCAGTACTGAAGCGGGAGAGCCCTACGAGCAGTACTTC; CDR3aa: CASSTEAGEPYEQYF; v_gene: TRBV6-5; d_gene: TRBD2; j_gene: TRBJ2-7; abundance: .
CDR3nt: TGTGCCAGTAGTATACTCCTAAGCTCCTACAATGAGCAGTTCTTC; CDR3aa: CASSILLSSYNEQFF; v_gene: TRBV19; d_gene: .; j_gene: TRBJ2-1; abundance: once
CDR3nt: TGCGCCAGCAGCTGGGACAGCGGCTACGAGCAGTACTTC; CDR3aa: CASSWDSGYEQYF; v_gene: TRBV4-3; d_gene: TRBD1; j_gene: TRBJ2-7; abundance: once
CDR3nt: TGTGCCAGCAGTGAAGGTAATAGGGGGCAAGGCGAGCAGTACTTC; CDR3aa: CASSEGNRGQGEQYF; v_gene: TRBV2; d_gene: TRBD1; j_gene: TRBJ2-7; abundance: .
CDR3nt: TGTGCCCCTAGTTGGAGGTGCCCCTCTGGAAACACCATATATTTT; CDR3aa: CAPSWRCPSGNTIYF; v_gene: TRBV10-3; d_gene: .; j_gene: TRBJ1-3; abundance: once
CDR3nt: TGCGCCAGCAGCCAAGACCCGGGACAGGGTAGGAATGAGCAGTTCTTC; CDR3aa: CASSQDPGQGRNEQFF; v_gene: TRBV4-1; d_gene: TRBD1; j_gene: TRBJ2-1; abundance: once
CDR3nt: TGTGCTAGCAGCTTAGAAGCGGGGGGTAATGAGCAGTTCTTC; CDR3aa: CASSLEAGGNEQFF; v_gene: TRBV7-7; d_gene: TRBD2; j_gene: TRBJ2-1; abundance: .
CDR3nt: TGTGCCAGCAGCCCAACTGAAGCTGGGGCCAACGTCCTGACTTTC; CDR3aa: CASSPTEAGANVLTF; v_gene: TRBV7-9; d_gene: .; j_gene: TRBJ2-6; abundance: once
CDR3nt: TGCGCCAGCAGTGAGGGGGTAGGGGGTCCCGAGCAGTACTTC; CDR3aa: CASSEGVGGPEQYF; v_gene: TRBV10-2; d_gene: .; j_gene: TRBJ2-7; abundance: .
CDR3nt: TGTGCCATCGAGGATGGCTGGGAGGGAAACACCATATATTTT; CDR3aa: CAIEDGWEGNTIYF; v_gene: TRBV6-6; d_gene: .; j_gene: TRBJ1-3; abundance: .
CDR3nt: TGTGCCTGGAGGGTGGGGTGGGAGCTGTTTTTT; CDR3aa: CAWRVGWELFF; v_gene: TRBV30; d_gene: .; j_gene: TRBJ2-2; abundance: .
CDR3nt: TGTGCCAGCAGTCAGGAGGGTCAGCCCCAGCATTTT; CDR3aa: CASSQEGQPQHF; v_gene: TRBV25-1; d_gene: .; j_gene: TRBJ1-5; abundance: .
CDR3nt: TGTGCCAGCAGTTTGAGGACAGGGGAGACAGATACGCAGTATTTT; CDR3aa: CASSLRTGETDTQYF; v_gene: TRBV27; d_gene: TRBD1; j_gene: TRBJ2-3; abundance: once
CDR3nt: TGTGCCAGTAGTATTTTTCGGACAGGGGGTAACTACGAGCAGTACTTC; CDR3aa: CASSIFRTGGNYEQYF; v_gene: TRBV19; d_gene: TRBD1; j_gene: TRBJ2-7; abundance: .
CDR3nt: TGTGCCAGCAGTTTAGTGCCTAGCGGGATACAAGGTGAGCAGTTCTTC; CDR3aa: CASSLVPSGIQGEQFF; v_gene: TRBV28; d_gene: TRBD2; j_gene: TRBJ2-1; abundance: once
CDR3nt: TGTGCCACCGGGCAGGGAGAGAACACCGGGGAGCTGTTTTTT; CDR3aa: CATGQGENTGELFF; v_gene: TRBV6-5; d_gene: .; j_gene: TRBJ2-2; abundance: once
CDR3nt: TGTGCCAGCAGTGTTCAGCAGGGGCTAAGAATGAACACTGAAGCTTTCTTT; CDR3aa: CASSVQQGLRMNTEAFF; v_gene: TRBV6-4; d_gene: .; j_gene: TRBJ1-1; abundance: .
CDR3nt: TGCGCCAGCAGCCAAGATGTCGGGGAGACCCAGTACTTC; CDR3aa: CASSQDVGETQYF; v_gene: TRBV4-3; d_gene: .; j_gene: TRBJ2-5; abundance: .
CDR3nt: TGCGCCAGCAGCCCGCGGGACAGTACGGAGGATACGCAGTATTTT; CDR3aa: CASSPRDSTEDTQYF; v_gene: TRBV4-1; d_gene: .; j_gene: TRBJ2-3; abundance: .
CDR3nt: TGTGCCAGCAGTTACTCGGATTGGGCAGAGACGCTCTATAATTCACCCCTCCACTTT; CDR3aa: CASSYSDWAETLYNSPLHF; v_gene: TRBV6-7; d_gene: .; j_gene: TRBJ1-6; abundance: once
CDR3nt: TGTGCCACCCAGGACAGCCTTAACTATGGCTACACCTTC; CDR3aa: CATQDSLNYGYTF; v_gene: TRBV7-9; d_gene: .; j_gene: TRBJ1-2; abundance: .